The 27 T cell receptor beta chains presented below share a single source sample, sequenced in a study of shared clonotypes between healthy human individuals. Some clones are missing from TCRdb's copy, which holds only in-frame ones; the method was immunoSEQ multiplex PCR. Of 2 million to 2.5 million clones in the sample, about 95% were seen once. Naivety among CD8 cells was defined by CD45RO negativity and positive CCR7 selection, thereby excluding terminally differentiated effector memory CD45RA+ cells. Specimen: naive CD8+ T cells sorted from blood. Every receptor here comes from a man younger than 35 in good health.

Regarding this clone: In the same sample, other DNA sequences code for this CDR3. The rearrangement joins TRBV11-2 to TRBJ2-7; D not resolved. CDR1 and CDR2 from the germline V gene are SGHAT and FQNNGV. V was clipped by 0 bases and J by 3 bases, with 6 bases between them. This CDR3 has 13 residues. The CDR3 coding sequence is TGTGCCAGCAGCTTAGAACGTGACTACGAGCAGTACTTC. It encodes CASSLERDYEQYF.

This clone came up once. The chain carries TRBV29-1 and TRBJ1-6; D is unclear. CDR3 length: 16 residues. Germline V lookup: CDR1 SQVTM, CDR2 ANQGSEA. Trimming removed 2 bases from V and 8 bases from J, with 19 bases in between. In DNA, the CDR3 is TGCAGCGTTGAATCTAGTCCCCGAAGGGCTCATTCACCCCTCCACTTT. Its translation: CSVESSPRRAHSPLHF.

The V and J genes are TRBV6-1 and TRBJ2-7, with 10 positions matching TRBD1. The J segment lost 10 bases and the V segment lost 3 bases, leaving 9 bases of the junction unmatched. This CDR3 comprises 14 residues. Looked up from germline, CDR1 is MNHNS and CDR2 is SASEGT. The CDR3 here is CASSEVGTGVSQYF. In DNA, the CDR3 is TGTGCCAGCAGTGAGGTGGGGACAGGGGTATCCCAGTACTTC.

The chain couples TRBV4-3 to TRBJ2-2, with D possibly matching TRBD1 (6 bases). Trimming took 0 bases from V and 3 from J, leaving 17 bases between them. The germline CDR1 and CDR2 sequences are LGHNA and YSLEER. The CDR3 contains 18 residues. CDR3 nucleotide sequence: TGCGCCAGCAGCCAAGAGATATTCGAGACAGGAGACACCGGGGAGCTGTTTTTT. Translation gives CASSQEIFETGDTGELFF.

J is TRBJ2-1 and V is TRBV6-5; D is undetermined. Germline V gives CDR1 MNHEY, CDR2 SVGAGI. V lost 4 bases, J lost 6 bases, and 10 bases lay in between. The CDR3 totals 13 residues. The CDR3 loop reads CASSLGLGNEQFF. CDR3 nucleotides: TGTGCCAGCAGTTTAGGGCTAGGCAATGAGCAGTTCTTC.

V usage is TRBV6-6 and J usage is TRBJ2-7; D unresolved. The V end was cut by 0 bases, the J end by 5 bases, with 8 bases between. The CDR3 is 13 amino acids. The germline V gene encodes CDR1 MNHNY and CDR2 SVGAGI (reference sequence). The CDR3 loop is CASSYSTVDEQYF. CDR3 coding DNA: TGTGCCAGCAGTTACTCAACAGTGGACGAGCAGTACTTC.

The genes are TRBV6-5 and TRBJ2-7; 8 bases fit TRBD2. This CDR3 has 15 residues. Germline CDR1 and CDR2: MNHEY and SVGAGI. Trimming at V came to 4 bases and at J to 2 bases, leaving 7 bases not matched to a gene. The CDR3 loop reads CASSSRREVAYEQYF. CDR3 sequence (DNA): TGTGCCAGCAGTTCGCGGCGGGAGGTGGCCTACGAGCAGTACTTC.

Note on this clone: The identical CDR3 is also encoded by other nucleotide sequences in the sample. The V call is TRBV28, the J call TRBJ2-4; the D is unclear. The CDR3 runs 14 residues. Germline assignment: CDR1 MDHEN and CDR2 SYDVKM. The V end was cut by 2 bases, the J end by 0 bases, with 5 bases between. The CDR3 sequence is CASSLGLAKNIQYF. The CDR3 region has the DNA TGTGCCAGCAGTTTAGGTCTAGCCAAAAACATTCAGTACTTC.

CDR3 sequence (DNA): TGTGCCAGCAGCTTGGGGCAGCTTAGCAATCAGCCCCAGCATTTT. It translates to CASSLGQLSNQPQHF. The chain combines TRBV5-8 with TRBJ1-5, with unresolved D. Trimming stripped 0 bases from V and 0 bases from J, with 7 bases between. Germline CDR1 reads SGHTS; CDR2 reads YDEGEE. The CDR3 length is 15 residues.

The chain joins TRBV19 to TRBJ1-1; TRBD1 matches at 7 bases. Looked up from germline, CDR1 is LNHDA and CDR2 is SQIVND (reference sequence). V shed 5 bases and J 6 bases; nucleotides not matched to a gene: 6. CDR3 size: 13 residues. The CDR3 is CASSLDRLAEAFF. CDR3 DNA: TGTGCCAGTAGTTTGGACAGGCTCGCTGAAGCTTTCTTT.

This chain joins TRBV7-8 and TRBJ2-1; 11 bases map to TRBD2. Unmatched junction bases numbered 4, after V lost 0 bases and J lost 0 bases. The CDR3 totals 18 residues. Germline assignment: CDR1 SGHVS and CDR2 FQNEAQ. DNA of the CDR3: TGTGCCAGCAGCTTAGCGGAGGGACTAGCGGACTCCTACAATGAGCAGTTCTTC. Protein sequence: CASSLAEGLADSYNEQFF.

Here the CDR3 reads CAWSFRGATNEKLFF. DNA of the CDR3: TGTGCCTGGAGCTTCAGGGGTGCAACTAATGAAAAACTGTTTTTT. This chain joins TRBV30 and TRBJ1-4; tentatively, D is TRBD1 (6 bases). Trimming left V 3 bases short and J 0 bases short, with 11 bases between. This CDR3 comprises 15 residues. The germline V gene has CDR1 GTSNPN and CDR2 SVGIG (reference sequence).

The chain combines TRBV5-5 with TRBJ2-7, with a weak D call TRBD2 (6 bases). CDR1 SGHKS and CDR2 YYEKEE come from the germline V gene (reference sequence). V dropped 2 bases and J dropped 3 bases, with 15 bases sitting between them. The CDR3 loop spans 15 amino acids. The DNA of the CDR3 is TGTGCCAGCAGCTTAGGCGGGGAGCCCGTCTACGAGCAGTACTTC. Translating gives CASSLGGEPVYEQYF.

The rearrangement joins TRBV10-3 to TRBJ1-5; 7 bases match TRBD1. Per the germline V gene, CDR1 is ENHRY and CDR2 is SYGVKD. The CDR3 extends over 15 amino acids. With 3 bases clipped from V and 5 bases from J, the junction kept 7 bases outside the gene matches. The CDR3 region has the DNA TGTGCCATCAGTGACATCGGAGGGGGCTATCAGCCCCAGCATTTT. Amino acids: CAISDIGGGYQPQHF.

This clone is a singleton in its sample. The chain joins TRBV27 to TRBJ2-1, with 9 positions matching TRBD2. In germline, CDR1 is MNHEY, CDR2 SMNVEV (reference sequence). The CDR3 extends over 18 amino acids. V shed 5 bases and J 6 bases; nucleotides not matched to a gene: 17. As DNA, the CDR3 is TGTGCCAGCAGTCCGGGGTTATTAGGGGGCGGGGGGGCCAATGAGCAGTTCTTC. This sequence encodes CASSPGLLGGGGANEQFF.

This chain connects TRBV2 to TRBJ2-7; TRBD2 aligns across 12 bases. Germline loops: CDR1 SNHLY, CDR2 FYNNEI. V shed 0 bases, J shed 7 bases, and the junction held 10 bases outside the gene matches. This CDR3 spans 17 amino acids. CDR3 sequence: CASSEAGTSGGWYEQYF. The CDR3 bases are TGTGCCAGCAGTGAAGCTGGTACTAGCGGGGGGTGGTATGAGCAGTACTTC.

This chain links TRBV11-2 with TRBJ2-5; 8 bases agree with TRBD2. Per germline, CDR1 SGHAT and CDR2 FQNNGV. J gave up 5 bases and V 5 bases, and 10 bases lay outside the gene matches. The CDR3 runs to 15 residues. For the CDR3, the DNA is TGTGCCAGCAGCGAATTGGCGGGGGGTAGCGAGACCCAGTACTTC. Amino acid sequence: CASSELAGGSETQYF.

This CDR3 reads CASSSLGDGTDTQYF. CDR3 DNA sequence: TGTGCCAGCAGCAGCTTAGGCGACGGCACAGATACGCAGTATTTT. This chain connects TRBV11-3 to TRBJ2-3; no reliable D call. Trimming pared 5 bases from V and 1 base from J, leaving 13 bases between. This CDR3 comprises 15 residues. Germline CDR1 and CDR2: SGHNT and YENEEA.

The V gene is TRBV27, the J gene TRBJ2-1; the D gene is possibly TRBD2 (5 bases). Per the germline V gene, CDR1 is MNHEY and CDR2 is SMNVEV (reference sequence). The CDR3 contains 15 residues. V gave up 4 bases and J gave up 0 bases, with 10 bases separating them. CDR3 DNA: TGTGCCAGCAGTTCTTGGGGAGTCTCCTACAATGAGCAGTTCTTC. Protein sequence: CASSSWGVSYNEQFF.

This rearrangement joins TRBV27 to TRBJ2-7; possibly TRBD2 for D (6 bases). CDR3 length: 14 amino acids. Between the trimmed V and J ends, which lost 8 bases and 3 bases, there was a span of 17 bases. Germline V gives CDR1 MNHEY, CDR2 SMNVEV (reference sequence). CDR3 in amino acids: CASRREGGFYEQYF. The DNA for the CDR3 is TGTGCCAGCCGCAGAGAGGGAGGATTCTACGAGCAGTACTTC.

This sequence joins TRBV11-2 and TRBJ2-7; D is unresolved. CDR1 is SGHAT, CDR2 FQNNGV, per germline. Trimming pared 2 bases from V and 4 bases from J, leaving 12 bases between. CDR3 length: 14 residues. The CDR3 here is CASSLISSTYEQYF. CDR3 in DNA: TGTGCCAGCAGCTTAATATCCAGCACTTACGAGCAGTACTTC.

This chain connects TRBV19 to TRBJ2-7; D possibly corresponds to TRBD2 (5 bases). The CDR3 sequence is 13 residues long. Germline CDR1 and CDR2: LNHDA and SQIVND (reference sequence). Trimming took 8 bases from V and 0 from J, leaving 11 bases between them. CDR3 nucleotide sequence: TGTGCCAGTGCGGCGGGCCTCTCCTACGAGCAGTACTTC. Encoded protein: CASAAGLSYEQYF.

The genes are TRBV11-2 and TRBJ2-7, with unresolved D. The germline CDR1 and CDR2 sequences are SGHAT and FQNNGV. The CDR3 consists of 14 residues. Trimming removed 5 bases at V and 2 bases at J, with 13 bases between. Written as DNA, the CDR3 is TGTGCCAGCAGCCAGGACGGTCGACCCTACGAGCAGTACTTC. Translated: CASSQDGRPYEQYF.

This chain connects TRBV30 to TRBJ2-1; tentatively, D is TRBD2 (5 bases). CDR3 length equals 11 residues. Germline assignment: CDR1 GTSNPN and CDR2 SVGIG (reference sequence). The V end was cut by 5 bases, the J end by 6 bases, with 8 bases between. CDR3 DNA: TGTGCCTGGTTAGCGAGCAATGAGCAGTTCTTC. As protein: CAWLASNEQFF.

J is TRBJ1-2 and V is TRBV5-4, with 10 bases aligning to TRBD1. The CDR3 covers 17 residues. With V trimmed by 4 bases and J by 4 bases, 13 bases remained unmatched. Germline V gene sequence: CDR1 SGHNT, CDR2 YYREEE (reference sequence). CDR3 residues: CASSPRQGATGLYGYTF. The CDR3 DNA reads as TGTGCCAGCAGCCCCAGACAGGGGGCAACTGGGCTCTATGGCTACACCTTC.

The rearrangement joins TRBV30 to TRBJ2-1; D is undetermined. CDR1 and CDR2 from the germline V gene are GTSNPN and SVGIG (reference sequence). CDR3 length: 12 amino acids. V lost 3 bases and J 7 bases, leaving 10 bases between the germline ends. The chain's CDR3 is CAWSWDRNEQFF. DNA of the CDR3: TGTGCCTGGAGCTGGGATCGAAATGAGCAGTTCTTC. The whole variable domain, remainder taken from reference TRBV30 and TRBJ2-1, is SQTIHQWPATLVQPVGSPLSLECTVEGTSNPNLYWYRQAAGRGLQLLFYSVGIGQISSEVPQNLSASRPQDRQFILSSKKLLLSDSGFYLCAWSWDRNEQFFGPGTRLTVL.

The chain recombines TRBV6-5 with TRBJ2-1; no clear D gene. CDR1 and CDR2 from the germline V gene are MNHEY and SVGAGI. Trimming took off 4 bases at V and 8 bases at J, with 12 bases between the two ends. There are 13 residues in the CDR3. CDR3 sequence: CASSSLRRDEQFF. The CDR3 DNA follows: TGTGCCAGCAGTTCCCTGAGACGCGATGAGCAGTTCTTC.